The 19 T cell receptor beta chains below all came from one sample that was sequenced in a study of blood T cells in healthy people across ages. A J-beta primer mix and a sample-barcoded 5' primer were used in a second PCR of about 7 to 12 cycles. From the 5' RACE reads, TCRdb called clonotypes with MiXCR, one entry per CDR3 protein. The sample has about 760,000 distinct CDR3 sequences; about 25% are singletons. The same data also went into a second study, on T cells of mothers and their children.

Input material: blood. These receptors all stem from a boy aged 5-17 years in good health.

The gene calls are TRBV6-6 and TRBJ2-7; TRBD2 matches at 11 bases. The ends lost 5 bases at V and 4 bases at J; junction bases unmatched: 7. CDR3 length: 15 residues. In germline, CDR1 is MNHNY, CDR2 SVGAGI (reference sequence). CDR3 sequence: CASSDPGTSGYEQYF. The CDR3 coding sequence is TGTGCCAGCAGTGACCCCGGGACTAGCGGATACGAGCAGTACTTC.

The genes are TRBV6-6 and TRBJ2-5; D is unclear. Gene TRBJ2-7 matches the end of the DNA better, so the J call may be wrong. The germline V gene encodes CDR1 MNHNY and CDR2 SVGAGI (reference sequence). CDR3 size: 13 residues. CDR3 residues: CASMVDGHYEQYF. The CDR3 region has the DNA TGTGCCAGCATGGTGGACGGGCACTACGAGCAGTACTTC.

This clonotype was counted only a few times. The chain uses TRBV7-3 and TRBJ2-5; TRBD2 is a possible D gene (5 bases). TRBJ2-1 matches the DNA end more closely, so the J call is doubtful. Germline assignment: CDR1 SGHTA and CDR2 FQGTGA. The CDR3 is 13 residues long. CDR3 protein: CASSLGRARLQFF. CDR3 nucleotide sequence: TGTGCCAGCAGCTTAGGGCGGGCCAGACTCCAGTTCTTC.

The chain combines TRBV2 with TRBJ2-5, with D possibly being TRBD2 (6 bases). Germline loops: CDR1 SNHLY, CDR2 FYNNEI. There are 15 residues in the CDR3. V was pared by 3 bases and J by 3 bases, with 14 bases between. In DNA, the CDR3 is TGTGCCAGCAGTGATCGGGGGAGAGCGGAAGAGACCCAGTACTTC. Translation: CASSDRGRAEETQYF.

This clonotype was counted between two and nine times. The rearrangement links TRBV27 to TRBJ1-5, with 7 bases lining up with TRBD1. The CDR3 consists of 15 residues. With 3 bases clipped from V and 6 bases from J, the junction kept 8 bases outside the gene matches. CDR1 and CDR2 (germline): MNHEY, SMNVEV (reference sequence). CDR3 residues: CASSFEGGPPQPQHF. As DNA, the CDR3 is TGTGCCAGCAGTTTCGAAGGGGGCCCTCCTCAGCCCCAGCATTTT.

The chain couples TRBV29-1 to TRBJ2-7, with D possibly being TRBD2 (5 bases). The CDR3 runs to 14 residues. CDR1 SQVTM and CDR2 ANQGSEA come from the germline V gene. V lost 6 bases, J lost 1 base, and 16 bases lay in between. In nucleotides, the CDR3 is TGCAGCGTCCTATTCGGGGAGCTTTCCTACGAGCAGTACTTC. It yields the protein CSVLFGELSYEQYF.

The rearrangement uses TRBV28 and TRBJ2-5; 9 bases are a match to TRBD1. With V trimmed by 3 bases and J by 7 bases, 15 bases remained unmatched. CDR1 is MDHEN, CDR2 SYDVKM, per germline. The CDR3 loop spans 17 amino acids. CDR3 DNA: TGTGCCAGCAGTTTTGCAGAAGGTTTACAGGGGGCCGGGACCCAGTACTTC. Residues: CASSFAEGLQGAGTQYF.

This clonotype was observed a few times. The V and J genes are TRBV9 and TRBJ2-5; 9 nucleotides line up with TRBD1. V was pared by 3 bases and J by 2 bases, with 8 bases of the junction left unmatched. The CDR3 totals 16 residues. The germline gives CDR1 SGDLS, CDR2 YYNGEE. CDR3 sequence (DNA): TGTGCCAGCAGCGCCCGGGACAGGGCAGGACAAGAGACCCAGTACTTC. It translates to CASSARDRAGQETQYF.

This clonotype occurred a few times. Here the CDR3 DNA reads TGTGCCAGCGCCGTACTGCTGGGGACACACAATGAGCAGTTCTTC. Protein: CASAVLLGTHNEQFF. The rearrangement uses TRBV27 and TRBJ2-1; D is possibly TRBD1 (6 bases). CDR3 length: 15 amino acids. Germline CDR1 MNHEY, CDR2 SMNVEV (reference sequence). Trimming shortened V by 8 bases and J by 5 bases, and 19 bases separated the two germline ends.

The chain joins TRBV29-1 to TRBJ1-2; D is ambiguous. V was clipped by 4 bases and J by 1 base, with 10 bases between them. Looked up from germline, CDR1 is SQVTM and CDR2 is ANQGSEA. The CDR3 extends over 13 amino acids. In DNA form, the CDR3 reads TGCAGCGTTGTGCCCAGGCTTAACTATGGCTACACCTTC. Its protein is CSVVPRLNYGYTF.

The chain couples TRBV20-1 to TRBJ2-5; D is ambiguous. Germline-derived CDR1 and CDR2 are DFQATT and SNEGSKA (reference sequence). The CDR3 runs 12 residues. V was cut by 5 bases and J by 2 bases, with 9 bases left in between. CDR3: CSASDWQETQYF. The CDR3 nucleotides read TGCAGTGCTTCCGACTGGCAAGAGACCCAGTACTTC.

This chain connects TRBV5-1 to TRBJ1-4; D might be TRBD1 (6 bases). CDR3 size: 15 residues. Trimming took off 1 base at V and 8 bases at J, with 15 bases between the two ends. From germline, CDR1 is SGHRS and CDR2 YFSETQ. Here the CDR3 DNA reads TGCGCCAGCAGCTTGTTTCCAGGGGAGGGAGAAAAACTGTTTTTT. Translated: CASSLFPGEGEKLFF.

The rearrangement links TRBV5-1 to TRBJ1-1; D gene unclear. Germline loops: CDR1 SGHRS, CDR2 YFSETQ. V gave up 0 bases and J gave up 6 bases, with 9 bases separating them. The CDR3 is 13 amino acids. The CDR3 DNA reads TGCGCCAGCAGCTTGGAGACTGCTGCTGAAGCTTTCTTT. This gives the protein CASSLETAAEAFF.

This clonotype was detected a few times. The chain carries TRBV7-9 and TRBJ1-2; D is possibly TRBD1 (5 bases). This CDR3 spans 15 amino acids. The germline V gene has CDR1 SEHNR and CDR2 FQNEAQ (reference sequence). Trimming took off 0 bases at V and 4 bases at J, with 12 bases between the two ends. CDR3 loop: CASSLASSGVYGYTF. CDR3 nucleotides: TGTGCCAGCAGCTTAGCGTCTTCGGGGGTCTATGGCTACACCTTC.

This clonotype came up a few times. At one end, the junction sequence differs from germline, possibly due to a read error. The chain carries TRBV7-8 and TRBJ1-6; TRBD1 agrees at 7 bases. Germline-derived CDR1 and CDR2 are SGHVS and FQNEAQ. The CDR3 consists of 15 residues. In DNA form, the CDR3 reads TGTGCCAGCAGCCCACCCGACAGGGTTAATTCCCCCCTCCACTTT. Translated, it gives CASSPPDRVNSPLHF.

This clonotype was seen a few times. The chain couples TRBV5-1 to TRBJ2-5, with D perhaps TRBD1 or TRBD2 (5 bases each). This CDR3 is built from 16 residues. With 1 base removed from V and 3 bases from J, the gap between germline ends came to 16 bases. The germline V gene has CDR1 SGHRS and CDR2 YFSETQ. CDR3 loop: CASSLFMIRGEETQYF. In nucleotides, the CDR3 is TGCGCCAGCAGCTTGTTCATGATTCGAGGGGAAGAGACCCAGTACTTC.

The rearrangement links TRBV9 to TRBJ2-5; 10 bases are a match to TRBD2. With 1 base clipped from V and 5 bases from J, the junction kept 5 bases outside the gene matches. The V gene's germline CDR1 is SGDLS and CDR2 YYNGEE. This CDR3 has 15 residues. CDR3 protein: CASSVTSSGGETQYF. CDR3 coding DNA: TGTGCCAGCAGCGTAACGTCTAGCGGGGGCGAGACCCAGTACTTC. Complete variable domain (other parts from reference TRBV9 and TRBJ2-5): DSGVTQTPKHLITATGQRVTLRCSPRSGDLSVYWYQQSLDQGLQFLIQYYNGEERAKGNILERFSAQQFPDLHSELNLSSLELGDSALYFCASSVTSSGGETQYFGPGTRLLVL.

V usage is TRBV20-1 and J usage is TRBJ2-5, with 10 bases fitting TRBD2. Germline values: CDR1 DFQATT, CDR2 SNEGSKA (reference sequence). With 2 bases clipped from V and 4 bases from J, the junction kept 4 bases outside the gene matches. The CDR3 spans 14 residues. The CDR3 spells CSARLAGVRETQYF. As DNA, the CDR3 is TGCAGTGCTAGACTAGCGGGAGTTAGAGAGACCCAGTACTTC.

The chain carries TRBV7-9 and TRBJ1-1; no clear D gene. Germline CDR1 reads SEHNR; CDR2 reads FQNEAQ (reference sequence). The CDR3 contains 15 residues. V lost 5 bases and J lost 1, with 14 bases in between. The CDR3 DNA reads TGTGCCAGCAGCCCTAGGATAACCGAGAACACTGAAGCTTTCTTT. Its translation: CASSPRITENTEAFF.